Listed below are T cell receptor beta chains from one sample, sequenced in a study of blood T cell repertoires in COVID-19. TCRdb keeps only in-frame clones here, not all; method: immunoSEQ multiplex PCR. The data contain around 50,000 clones, around nine tenths of them singletons. Sequenced sample: peripheral blood. The receptor set was obtained from a man between 65 and 85 years old with active COVID-19. Both conserved end residues are part of each CDR3. Each record gives: D gene, clone size, V gene, J gene, CDR3 DNA, CDR3 protein. D genes are given only for firm matches. Expanded clones are given a class, and other clones once, few, many or no size at all.

d_gene: .
abundance: .
v_gene: TRBV13
j_gene: TRBJ2-7
CDR3nt: TGTGCCAGCAGCTCGACATCGAACTACGAGCAGTACTTC
CDR3aa: CASSSTSNYEQYF

d_gene: TRBD1
abundance: .
v_gene: TRBV5-6
j_gene: TRBJ2-7
CDR3nt: TGTGCCAGCAGCTCTCGACAGGGGTGGTACGAGCAGTACTTC
CDR3aa: CASSSRQGWYEQYF

d_gene: .
abundance: .
v_gene: TRBV7-3
j_gene: TRBJ2-1
CDR3nt: TGTGCCAGCAGCCCCTCCGGGGGGCCCGTCTATGAGCAGTTCTTC
CDR3aa: CASSPSGGPVYEQFF

d_gene: TRBD2
abundance: .
v_gene: TRBV9
j_gene: TRBJ2-5
CDR3nt: TGTGCCAGCAGCGTACCGACTAGCTCTGAGACCCAGTACTTC
CDR3aa: CASSVPTSSETQYF

d_gene: .
abundance: .
v_gene: TRBV27
j_gene: TRBJ1-3
CDR3nt: TGTGCCAGCAGTCTCACCGGGGTCTCTGGAAACACCATATATTTT
CDR3aa: CASSLTGVSGNTIYF

d_gene: .
abundance: once
v_gene: TRBV15
j_gene: TRBJ2-1
CDR3nt: TGTGCCACCAGCAGAGATTTCGGCGGAACCTACAATGAGCAGTTCTTC
CDR3aa: CATSRDFGGTYNEQFF

d_gene: .
abundance: .
v_gene: TRBV7-2
j_gene: TRBJ2-3
CDR3nt: TGTGCCAGCAGCTTAGTGTCCCTTTCCACAGATACGCAGTATTTT
CDR3aa: CASSLVSLSTDTQYF

d_gene: .
abundance: .
v_gene: TRBV7-6
j_gene: TRBJ2-5
CDR3nt: TGTGCCAGCAGCTTGGGGGCTAGGGGGCAAGAGACCCAGTACTTC
CDR3aa: CASSLGARGQETQYF

d_gene: TRBD2
abundance: .
v_gene: TRBV6-5
j_gene: TRBJ2-1
CDR3nt: TGTGCCAGCAGTTATTGGCTAGCGGGGCAAAATGAGCAGTTCTTC
CDR3aa: CASSYWLAGQNEQFF

d_gene: .
abundance: .
v_gene: TRBV24-1
j_gene: TRBJ2-3
CDR3nt: TGTGCCACCAGTGACCGGAGGGGCACAGATACGCAGTATTTT
CDR3aa: CATSDRRGTDTQYF

d_gene: TRBD2
abundance: .
v_gene: TRBV24-1
j_gene: TRBJ2-3
CDR3nt: TGTGCCACCAGCCCCGGACTAGCGACTAGCACAGATACGCAGTATTTT
CDR3aa: CATSPGLATSTDTQYF

d_gene: .
abundance: .
v_gene: TRBV7-3
j_gene: TRBJ2-7
CDR3nt: TGTGCCAGCAGCTTAACGGCCAGCGGTAGCTCCTACGAGCAGTACTTC
CDR3aa: CASSLTASGSSYEQYF

d_gene: .
abundance: .
v_gene: TRBV9
j_gene: TRBJ2-5
CDR3nt: TGTGCCAGCAGCGCCTCCGGGACAAAGGGAGGGGGGGAGACCCAGTACTTC
CDR3aa: CASSASGTKGGGETQYF

d_gene: TRBD1
abundance: .
v_gene: TRBV30
j_gene: TRBJ2-7
CDR3nt: TGTGCCTGCCCCCGGGACAGAAACTCCTACGAGCAGTACTTC
CDR3aa: CACPRDRNSYEQYF

d_gene: TRBD2
abundance: .
v_gene: TRBV15
j_gene: TRBJ2-1
CDR3nt: TGTGCCACCAGCAGAGGTCGTGGACTAGCGGGATTCAATGAGCAGTTCTTC
CDR3aa: CATSRGRGLAGFNEQFF

d_gene: TRBD1
abundance: .
v_gene: TRBV6-2/TRBV6-3
j_gene: TRBJ1-1
CDR3nt: TGTGCCAGCAGTTACTCGAAAAGGGACAGGGGGCGGGTAAGGACTGAAGCTTTCTTT
CDR3aa: CASSYSKRDRGRVRTEAFF

d_gene: .
abundance: .
v_gene: TRBV15
j_gene: TRBJ2-5
CDR3nt: TGTGCCACCAGCAGAGATCAGGGATATACAGAGACCCAGTACTTC
CDR3aa: CATSRDQGYTETQYF

d_gene: TRBD2
abundance: .
v_gene: TRBV7-3
j_gene: TRBJ2-2
CDR3nt: TGTGCCAGCAGCTTAAGGCCGCGGGGGGGCGGCGGGGAGCTGTTTTTT
CDR3aa: CASSLRPRGGGGELFF

d_gene: TRBD2
abundance: .
v_gene: TRBV28
j_gene: TRBJ2-3
CDR3nt: TGTGCCAGCAGCCTAGCGGGAGGGCTGGCAGATACGCAGTATTTT
CDR3aa: CASSLAGGLADTQYF

d_gene: TRBD2
abundance: .
v_gene: TRBV30
j_gene: TRBJ2-1
CDR3nt: TGTGCCTGGAGTGACCTTAGCGGGAGGGCCTATGGGGAGCAGTTCTTC
CDR3aa: CAWSDLSGRAYGEQFF

d_gene: .
abundance: .
v_gene: TRBV3-1/TRBV3-2
j_gene: TRBJ2-1
CDR3nt: TGTGCCAGCAGCCAAGATCGCCTGCGGGGTTTAGGATCCTACAATGAGCAGTTCTTC
CDR3aa: CASSQDRLRGLGSYNEQFF

d_gene: TRBD1
abundance: .
v_gene: TRBV29-1
j_gene: TRBJ1-1
CDR3nt: TGCAGCGTTCGTAATGAGGGGGCGATGGCTGAAGCTTTCTTT
CDR3aa: CSVRNEGAMAEAFF

d_gene: .
abundance: .
v_gene: TRBV28
j_gene: TRBJ1-1
CDR3nt: TGTGCCAGCAGTTTACCAGGGGTAAACACTGAAGCTTTCTTT
CDR3aa: CASSLPGVNTEAFF

d_gene: .
abundance: .
v_gene: TRBV5-6
j_gene: TRBJ2-5
CDR3nt: TGTGCCAGCACCGACGTTGGGGTTCTCGGAGGTGGCCAGTACTTC
CDR3aa: CASTDVGVLGGGQYF

d_gene: .
abundance: .
v_gene: TRBV5-6
j_gene: TRBJ1-2
CDR3nt: TGTGCCAGCAGCATCCTCGACAGAGCCTATGGCTACACCTTC
CDR3aa: CASSILDRAYGYTF

d_gene: .
abundance: .
v_gene: TRBV27
j_gene: TRBJ1-2
CDR3nt: TGTGCCAGCAGTTTATCCCAGGGGTCCTATTATGGCTACACCTTC
CDR3aa: CASSLSQGSYYGYTF

d_gene: .
abundance: .
v_gene: TRBV7-2
j_gene: TRBJ2-1
CDR3nt: TGTGCCAGCAGCTTCAGGGCCGGCTACAATGAGCAGTTCTTC
CDR3aa: CASSFRAGYNEQFF

d_gene: .
abundance: .
v_gene: TRBV7-8
j_gene: TRBJ2-7
CDR3nt: TGTGCCAGCAGCGATCCGGCAGGTGAAAACTACGAGCAGTACTTC
CDR3aa: CASSDPAGENYEQYF

d_gene: .
abundance: .
v_gene: TRBV28
j_gene: TRBJ2-6
CDR3nt: TGTGCCAGCAGTTTACTCGGGAGCTCTGGGGCCAACGTCCTGACTTTC
CDR3aa: CASSLLGSSGANVLTF

d_gene: .
abundance: .
v_gene: TRBV30
j_gene: TRBJ1-1
CDR3nt: TGTGCCTGGAGTCGGACGACGGCGGGCACTGAAGCTTTCTTT
CDR3aa: CAWSRTTAGTEAFF

d_gene: .
abundance: .
v_gene: TRBV28
j_gene: TRBJ2-7
CDR3nt: TGTGCCAGCACCCTCGGACAGTCGATTCCCTACGAGCAGTACTTC
CDR3aa: CASTLGQSIPYEQYF

d_gene: .
abundance: .
v_gene: TRBV10-3
j_gene: TRBJ1-2
CDR3nt: TGTGCCATCAGCGAGGGTCAGGGCTACTATGGCTACACCTTC
CDR3aa: CAISEGQGYYGYTF

d_gene: .
abundance: .
v_gene: TRBV27
j_gene: TRBJ1-6
CDR3nt: TGTGCCAGCAGTTCTGGGGGGACTAATTCACCCCTCCACTTT
CDR3aa: CASSSGGTNSPLHF

d_gene: .
abundance: .
v_gene: TRBV7-2
j_gene: TRBJ2-5
CDR3nt: TGTGCCAGCAGCTTATGGGGCCCCAGTGAGACCCAGTACTTC
CDR3aa: CASSLWGPSETQYF

d_gene: .
abundance: .
v_gene: TRBV6-2/TRBV6-3
j_gene: TRBJ1-5
CDR3nt: TGTGCCAGCAGTTATCTACTTAGCAATCAGCCCCAGCATTTT
CDR3aa: CASSYLLSNQPQHF

d_gene: .
abundance: .
v_gene: TRBV4-3
j_gene: TRBJ1-6
CDR3nt: TGCGCCAGCAGCCAAGTCGTGTATTCACCCCTCCACTTT
CDR3aa: CASSQVVYSPLHF

d_gene: TRBD2
abundance: .
v_gene: TRBV6-6
j_gene: TRBJ2-3
CDR3nt: TGTGCCAGCAGTTACAAGACTAGCGGCACAGATACGCAGTATTTT
CDR3aa: CASSYKTSGTDTQYF

d_gene: .
abundance: .
v_gene: TRBV28
j_gene: TRBJ1-2
CDR3nt: TGTGCCAGCAGACGTCAGGGTGGGGGCTACACCTTC
CDR3aa: CASRRQGGGYTF

d_gene: .
abundance: once
v_gene: TRBV7-3
j_gene: TRBJ2-6
CDR3nt: TGTGCCAGCAGCTACCAGGGGCAACCCTCTGGGGCCAACGTCCTGACTTTC
CDR3aa: CASSYQGQPSGANVLTF

d_gene: TRBD2
abundance: .
v_gene: TRBV27
j_gene: TRBJ2-6
CDR3nt: TGTGCCAGCAGTTTATCGTGGCTGGCTAGCGGGAGCTCTGGGGCCAACGTCCTGACTTTC
CDR3aa: CASSLSWLASGSSGANVLTF

d_gene: .
abundance: .
v_gene: TRBV7-6
j_gene: TRBJ2-1
CDR3nt: TGTGCCAGCAGCCTCTCGGCTAGCGAGAGATCGGAACAGTTCTTC
CDR3aa: CASSLSASERSEQFF

d_gene: .
abundance: .
v_gene: TRBV7-3
j_gene: TRBJ2-2
CDR3nt: TGTGCCACGCGGGACAGCGGATACACCGGGGAGCTGTTTTTT
CDR3aa: CATRDSGYTGELFF

d_gene: .
abundance: .
v_gene: TRBV6-5
j_gene: TRBJ2-7
CDR3nt: TGTGCCAGCATGTACAGGGCCTACGAGCAGTACTTC
CDR3aa: CASMYRAYEQYF

d_gene: TRBD1
abundance: .
v_gene: TRBV27
j_gene: TRBJ1-1
CDR3nt: TGTGCCAGCAGTGGTAGGACAGGGGGGGGAATGAACACTGAAGCTTTCTTT
CDR3aa: CASSGRTGGGMNTEAFF

d_gene: .
abundance: .
v_gene: TRBV5-4
j_gene: TRBJ1-1
CDR3nt: TGTGCCAGCAGCTCGGACACCCTGAACACTGAAGCTTTCTTT
CDR3aa: CASSSDTLNTEAFF

d_gene: TRBD1
abundance: .
v_gene: TRBV7-2
j_gene: TRBJ1-1
CDR3nt: TGTGCCAGCAGCTTAGCAAGGGGGCGTAACACTGAAGCTTTCTTT
CDR3aa: CASSLARGRNTEAFF

d_gene: .
abundance: .
v_gene: TRBV15
j_gene: TRBJ2-5
CDR3nt: TGTGCCACCAGCAGACCCTACCGAGGGGGTAGAAAGACCCAGTACTTC
CDR3aa: CATSRPYRGGRKTQYF

d_gene: .
abundance: .
v_gene: TRBV23-1
j_gene: TRBJ1-1
CDR3nt: TGCGCCAGCAGTCAATCGGGCAGGGAGGAGGCTGAAGCTTTCTTT
CDR3aa: CASSQSGREEAEAFF

d_gene: TRBD1
abundance: .
v_gene: TRBV6-2/TRBV6-3
j_gene: TRBJ1-1
CDR3nt: TGTGCCAGCAGTTACCCGAGGACAGGGTTGGACACTGAAGCTTTCTTT
CDR3aa: CASSYPRTGLDTEAFF

d_gene: TRBD2
abundance: .
v_gene: TRBV18
j_gene: TRBJ2-1
CDR3nt: TGTGCCAGCTCACCATCCCTAGCGGGAGAAGCGGGTGAGCAGTTCTTC
CDR3aa: CASSPSLAGEAGEQFF

d_gene: TRBD2
abundance: .
v_gene: TRBV6-2/TRBV6-3
j_gene: TRBJ2-7
CDR3nt: TGTGCCAGCAGTTACTCGCCTAGCGGCATCTACGAGCAGTACTTC
CDR3aa: CASSYSPSGIYEQYF

d_gene: .
abundance: .
v_gene: TRBV2
j_gene: TRBJ2-3
CDR3nt: TGTGCCAGCAGTTTTGGGGCGGGGGCCCAAGGTACAGATACGCAGTATTTT
CDR3aa: CASSFGAGAQGTDTQYF

d_gene: TRBD2
abundance: .
v_gene: TRBV27
j_gene: TRBJ2-3
CDR3nt: TGTGCCAGCAGTTTTCAGTCTAGCGGGGGGACAGATACGCAGTATTTT
CDR3aa: CASSFQSSGGTDTQYF

d_gene: TRBD1
abundance: .
v_gene: TRBV28
j_gene: TRBJ2-7
CDR3nt: TGTGCCAGCAGACTACAGGGGGACCGGACCTACGAGCAGTACTTC
CDR3aa: CASRLQGDRTYEQYF

d_gene: TRBD1
abundance: .
v_gene: TRBV4-3
j_gene: TRBJ1-4
CDR3nt: TGCGCCAGCAGCCAGCATCCGGGACAGGGAGGGGGTGAAAAACTGTTTTTT
CDR3aa: CASSQHPGQGGGEKLFF